Presented here are 19 T cell receptor beta chains from one specimen sequenced in a study of cytomegalovirus exposure and HLA in healthy donors. 60 Vbeta and 13 Jbeta primers were used in PCR. The protocol was immunoSEQ multiplex PCR, while the TCRdb copy is restricted to in-frame clones and leaves out a portion. The sample comprises some 130,000 clones, about 10% of which are singletons, and approximately 1.9% rests with the top ten. Sequenced: PBMCs. Source of these receptors: a man aged 45-65 years in good health and CMV-seronegative.

This clone has just a few counts. The CDR3 nucleotides are TGTGCCTGGAGCGCCTCGGGATCATTAATGGTATCTGGAAACACCATATATTTT. Its protein is CAWSASGSLMVSGNTIYF. The chain uses TRBV30 and TRBJ1-3, with unresolved D. CDR1 and CDR2 from the germline V gene are GTSNPN and SVGIG (reference sequence). There are 18 residues in the CDR3. Trimming stripped 3 bases from V and 1 base from J, with 22 bases between.

The gene calls are TRBV30 and TRBJ1-1, with D perhaps TRBD1 (5 bases). CDR3 length: 14 amino acids. Germline V gene lookup returns CDR1 GTSNPN and CDR2 SVGIG (reference sequence). V was pared by 2 bases and J by 0 bases, with 10 bases between. The CDR3: CAWSQGALNTEAFF. CDR3 in DNA: TGTGCCTGGAGTCAAGGGGCTTTGAACACTGAAGCTTTCTTT.

This clone has more than one count but fewer than ten. V usage is TRBV2 and J usage is TRBJ2-3, with 9 bases identical to TRBD2. Germline trimming cut 7 bases from V and 1 base from J; bases unmatched to any gene: 3. The V gene's germline CDR1 is SNHLY and CDR2 FYNNEI. CDR3 size: 14 residues. CDR3 region: CASTAGGRTDTQYF. CDR3 nucleotide sequence: TGTGCCAGCACAGCGGGGGGACGCACAGATACGCAGTATTTT.

In its sample, this clone was seen a few times. This chain joins TRBV14 and TRBJ2-3; weak D call: TRBD2 (6 bases). The V end lost 0 bases, the J end lost 4 bases, and 20 bases lay between the germline ends. Per the germline V gene, CDR1 is SGHDN and CDR2 is FVKESK. There are 18 residues in the CDR3. CDR3 nucleotides: TGTGCCAGCAGCCAAGAGAGCGTCGGGTGGGGGGTCCCAGATACGCAGTATTTT. It codes for CASSQESVGWGVPDTQYF.

There are a few counts of this clone. V and J are TRBV5-1 and TRBJ2-1; TRBD1 might be the D (6 bases). Germline CDR1 reads SGHRS; CDR2 reads YFSETQ. V gave up 2 bases and J gave up 9 bases, with 15 bases separating them. CDR3 length equals 14 residues. DNA for the CDR3: TGCGCCAGCAGCTTAGGGCAGGGGCTCGGTGAGCAGTTCTTC. Amino acid sequence: CASSLGQGLGEQFF.

This clone has more than one count but fewer than ten. The chain recombines TRBV6-4 with TRBJ2-1; possible D gene TRBD1, 6 bases. The CDR3 has 13 residues. CDR1 and CDR2 (germline): MRHNA, SNTAGT. V dropped 2 bases and J dropped 10 bases, with 12 bases sitting between them. CDR3 bases: TGTGCCAGCAGTGACCAGACAGGTTACGAGCAGTTCTTC. Translating gives CASSDQTGYEQFF.

The V call is TRBV5-6, the J call TRBJ1-6, with D unresolved. This CDR3 is built from 17 residues. Looked up from germline, CDR1 is SGHDT and CDR2 is YYEEEE. The germline V and J ends were trimmed by 4 bases and 5 bases, with 19 bases remaining between them. CDR3 amino acids: CASSLEGSGLDNSPLHF. The CDR3 bases are TGTGCCAGCAGCCTGGAAGGTTCGGGGTTAGATAATTCACCCCTCCACTTT. The full variable domain, completed using reference TRBV5-6 and TRBJ1-6, is DAGVTQSPTHLIKTRGQQVTLRCSPKSGHDTVSWYQQALGQGPQFIFQYYEEEERQRGNFPDRFSGHQFPNYSSELNVNALLLGDSALYLCASSLEGSGLDNSPLHFGNGTRLTVT.

This clone occurred a few times. V gene TRBV18 combines with J gene TRBJ2-3; 7 nucleotides line up with TRBD2. V shed 1 base and J 5 bases; nucleotides not matched to a gene: 9. Per the germline V gene, CDR1 is KGHSH and CDR2 is LQKENI. The length of the CDR3 is 16 residues. The CDR3 loop reads CASSPRIGGSGDTQYF. DNA of the CDR3: TGTGCCAGCTCACCACGGATTGGCGGGAGTGGAGATACGCAGTATTTT.

The chain links TRBV13 to TRBJ1-1; D gene unclear. Between the trimmed V and J ends, which lost 5 bases and 1 base, there was a span of 11 bases. The CDR3 is made up of 14 amino acids. Germline CDR1 and CDR2: PRHDT and FYEKMQ (reference sequence). The DNA of the CDR3 is TGTGCCAGCAGCCCCAGGACTGAGAACACTGAAGCTTTCTTT. Amino acid sequence: CASSPRTENTEAFF.

The sample holds a few counts of this clone. The chain combines TRBV19 with TRBJ1-2; D perhaps matches TRBD1 (5 bases). This CDR3 has 15 amino acids. Per the germline V gene, CDR1 is LNHDA and CDR2 is SQIVND (reference sequence). Trimming shortened V by 3 bases and J by 6 bases, and 17 bases separated the two germline ends. CDR3 in amino acids: CASSIPLGREDGYTF. The DNA of the CDR3 is TGTGCCAGTAGTATCCCATTGGGCAGGGAGGATGGCTACACCTTC.

This clone was found a few times. This chain uses TRBV28 with TRBJ2-1; 8 nucleotides match TRBD2. Losses at the gene ends were 5 bases for V and 5 bases for J; bases not matched to a gene: 8. Germline assignment: CDR1 MDHEN and CDR2 SYDVKM. The CDR3 has 15 amino acids. CDR3 in amino acids: CASSRAGDGNNEQFF. The CDR3 DNA follows: TGTGCCAGCAGTAGAGCGGGAGACGGAAACAATGAGCAGTTCTTC.

This clone was picked up a small number of times. The chain carries TRBV11-1 and TRBJ2-3; 8 bases agree with TRBD2. The CDR3 is 16 amino acids. Germline V gene lookup returns CDR1 SGHAT and CDR2 FQDESV (reference sequence). V was pared by 1 base and J by 6 bases, with 9 bases of the junction left unmatched. This CDR3 reads CASSLEASGSSDTQYF. The DNA of the CDR3 is TGTGCCAGCAGCTTAGAGGCTAGCGGGTCCTCTGATACGCAGTATTTT.

The rearrangement links TRBV13 to TRBJ2-7; 10 nucleotides agree with TRBD1. With V trimmed by 2 bases and J by 7 bases, 5 bases remained unmatched. The CDR3 is 14 residues long. Germline V gives CDR1 PRHDT, CDR2 FYEKMQ (reference sequence). The CDR3 DNA is TGTGCCAGCAGCTTAAGACAGGGGGCTGGAGAGCAGTACTTC. Residues: CASSLRQGAGEQYF.

V usage is TRBV30 and J usage is TRBJ1-1, with D possibly matching TRBD1 (5 bases). CDR3 length equals 13 residues. Trimming cost V 7 bases and J 5 bases, with 17 bases left between them. CDR1 is GTSNPN and CDR2 is SVGIG in the germline V gene (reference sequence). The CDR3 loop reads CALGRGVGTEAFF. The CDR3 DNA reads as TGTGCCTTGGGTCGGGGGGTAGGTACTGAAGCTTTCTTT.

This chain joins TRBV10-1 and TRBJ1-4; unclear D gene. The length of the CDR3 is 15 residues. Germline lookup yields CDR1 WNHNN and CDR2 SYGVQD (reference sequence). V dropped 3 bases and J dropped 3 bases, with 11 bases sitting between them. DNA for the CDR3: TGCGCCAGCAGTGAACAGCCAGCTCCTAATGAAAAACTGTTTTTT. This codes for CASSEQPAPNEKLFF.

This clone was counted only a few times. J is TRBJ1-1 and V is TRBV27, with a weak D call TRBD1 (5 bases). CDR1 is MNHEY, CDR2 SMNVEV, per germline (reference sequence). Trimming took 2 bases from V and 4 from J, leaving 8 bases between them. CDR3 size: 13 residues. In DNA, the CDR3 is TGTGCCAGCAGTTTAAGGGGCGGCACTGAAGCTTTCTTT. It translates to CASSLRGGTEAFF.

V usage is TRBV30 and J usage is TRBJ1-1, with D uncertain. Deletions cut 3 bases from V and 1 base from J, with 12 bases between. Per germline, CDR1 GTSNPN and CDR2 SVGIG (reference sequence). This CDR3 is built from 14 residues. CDR3 nucleotides: TGTGCCTGGAGACTAGACGGACGGAACACTGAAGCTTTCTTT. Protein: CAWRLDGRNTEAFF.

The rearrangement links TRBV11-2 to TRBJ2-7; D is uncertain. Germline CDR1 is SGHAT and CDR2 is FQNNGV. Trimming cost V 1 base and J 3 bases, with 4 bases left between them. The CDR3 sequence is 12 residues long. CDR3 nucleotides: TGTGCCAGCAGCTTAGCCCACTACGAGCAGTACTTC. Its protein product is CASSLAHYEQYF.

This clone came up many times. The chain couples TRBV5-8 to TRBJ1-1; D is undetermined. This CDR3 comprises 12 residues. The V end lost 0 bases, the J end lost 5 bases, and 5 bases lay between the germline ends. In germline, CDR1 is SGHTS, CDR2 YDEGEE. The CDR3: CASSLVATEAFF. CDR3 coding DNA: TGTGCCAGCAGCTTGGTAGCGACTGAAGCTTTCTTT.